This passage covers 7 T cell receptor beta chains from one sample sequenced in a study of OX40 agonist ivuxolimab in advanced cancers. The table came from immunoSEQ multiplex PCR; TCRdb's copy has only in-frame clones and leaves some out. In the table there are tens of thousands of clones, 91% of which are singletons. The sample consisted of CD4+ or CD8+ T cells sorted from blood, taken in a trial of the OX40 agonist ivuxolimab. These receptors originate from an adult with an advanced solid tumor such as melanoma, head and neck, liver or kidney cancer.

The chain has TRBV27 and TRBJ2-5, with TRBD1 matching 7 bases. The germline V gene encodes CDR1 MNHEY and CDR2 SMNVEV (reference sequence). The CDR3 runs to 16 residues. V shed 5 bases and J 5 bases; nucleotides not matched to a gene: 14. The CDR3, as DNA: TGTGCCAGCAGTAGCCGTCTAGGGGGCGAAAGGGAGACCCAGTACTTC. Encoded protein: CASSSRLGGERETQYF.

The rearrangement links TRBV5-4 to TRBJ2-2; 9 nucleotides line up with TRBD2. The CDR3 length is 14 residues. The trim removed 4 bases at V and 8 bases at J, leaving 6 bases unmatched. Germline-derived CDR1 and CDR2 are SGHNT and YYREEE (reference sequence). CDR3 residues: CASSTGLAIGELFF. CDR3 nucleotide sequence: TGTGCCAGCAGCACGGGACTAGCCATTGGGGAGCTGTTTTTT.

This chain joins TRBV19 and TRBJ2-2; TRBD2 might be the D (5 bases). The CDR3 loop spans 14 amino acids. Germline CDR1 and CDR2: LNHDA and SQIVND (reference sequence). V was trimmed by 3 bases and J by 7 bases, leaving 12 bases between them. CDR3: CASSIWASRGELFF. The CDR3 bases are TGTGCCAGTAGTATTTGGGCTAGCCGCGGGGAGCTGTTTTTT. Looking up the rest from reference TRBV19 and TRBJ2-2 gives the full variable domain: DGGITQSPKYLFRKEGQNVTLSCEQNLNHDAMYWYRQDPGQGLRLIYYSQIVNDFQKGDIAEGYSVSREKKESFPLTVTSAQKNPTAFYLCASSIWASRGELFFGEGSRLTVL.

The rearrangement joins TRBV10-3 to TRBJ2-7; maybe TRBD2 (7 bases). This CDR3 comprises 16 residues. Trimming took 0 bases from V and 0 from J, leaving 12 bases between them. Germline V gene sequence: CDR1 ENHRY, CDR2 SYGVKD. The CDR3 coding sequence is TGTGCCATCAGTGAGTCGGGGGCTAGCGGCTCCTACGAGCAGTACTTC. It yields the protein CAISESGASGSYEQYF.

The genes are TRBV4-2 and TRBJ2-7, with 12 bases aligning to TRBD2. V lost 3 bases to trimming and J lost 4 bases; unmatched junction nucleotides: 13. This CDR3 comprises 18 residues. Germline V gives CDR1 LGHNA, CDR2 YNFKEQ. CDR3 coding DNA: TGTGCCAGCAGCCAGGAAACTAGCGGGAGGCACATCCTTTACGAGCAGTACTTC. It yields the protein CASSQETSGRHILYEQYF.

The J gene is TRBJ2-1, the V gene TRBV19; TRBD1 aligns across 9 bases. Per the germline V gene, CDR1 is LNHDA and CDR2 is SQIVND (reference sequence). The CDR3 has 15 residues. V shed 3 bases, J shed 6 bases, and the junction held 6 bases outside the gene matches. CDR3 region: CASSIYGTGINEQFF. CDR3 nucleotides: TGTGCCAGTAGTATTTATGGGACAGGGATCAATGAGCAGTTCTTC.

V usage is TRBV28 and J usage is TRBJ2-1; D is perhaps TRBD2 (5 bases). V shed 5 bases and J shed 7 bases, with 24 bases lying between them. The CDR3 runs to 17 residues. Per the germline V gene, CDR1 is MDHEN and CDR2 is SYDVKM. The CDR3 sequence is CASSPPRMGVGRNEQFF. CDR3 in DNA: TGTGCCAGCAGTCCCCCTAGGATGGGAGTAGGGAGAAATGAGCAGTTCTTC.